The clone carrying this T cell receptor beta chain was seen more than once but under ten times. Its antigen is not identified. These data belong to a study of CD8 T cells in ankylosing spondylitis. General study findings and limits: Under 10 highly homologous variants formed a TCR beta motif that appeared characteristic of ankylosing spondylitis blood.

This CDR3 comprises 13 residues. V lost 5 bases and J lost 5, with 10 bases in between. CDR1 and CDR2 (germline): PRHDT, FYEKMQ (reference sequence). A single record per CDR3 protein comes from TCRdb applying MiXCR to the 5' RACE reads. The sample includes fewer than 650,000 distinct CDR3 sequences, roughly 13% of them seen just once. Sequencing was done on a sample of blood, either unsorted or a sorted T cell fraction (not recorded which). This chain links TRBV13 with TRBJ2-1; D may be TRBD2 (5 bases). The sequence derives from a male donor with ankylosing spondylitis. CDR3 DNA: TGTGCCAGCAGCCCCGCTAGCCACAATGAGCAGTTCTTC. Amino acids: CASSPASHNEQFF.